This entry describes one TCR beta chain. Its target is not known. This sample was included in a study of T-cell reconstitution after alpha-beta-depleted transplantation in children. Whole-study findings and limits: In some patients, recipient T cells and intrathymic progenitors surviving conditioning explained high day-60 diversity. Roughly two months post-transplant, alpha-beta T cells reportedly originated from several hundred graft clones that had expanded. At one year after transplant, newly produced T cells mostly accounted for T-cell counts and diversity.

Losses at the gene ends were 0 bases for V and 7 bases for J; bases not matched to a gene: 15. This CDR3 comprises 18 residues. Per the germline V gene, CDR1 is LGHNA and CDR2 is YSLEER. The authors prepared the TCRbeta library with unique molecular identifiers. In TCRdb, the PCR reads were re-called with MiXCR into one record per CDR3 protein. The sample contains a few hundred thousand distinct CDR3 sequences, approximately 13% of which appear only once. The receptor was derived from a male patient between 5 and 17 years old who had a stem cell transplant for acute myeloid leukemia, so the T cells may come from the graft donor. Sample: PBMCs, mostly from graft donor cells, taken 360 days after TCRalphabeta/CD19-depleted stem cell transplant. The chain carries TRBV4-3 and TRBJ2-7; TRBD1 matches 10 bases. The CDR3 DNA reads TGCGCCAGCAGCCAAGATCCTATTGCCCGACAGGGGGCCGGGGAGCAGTACTTC. Residues: CASSQDPIARQGAGEQYF.